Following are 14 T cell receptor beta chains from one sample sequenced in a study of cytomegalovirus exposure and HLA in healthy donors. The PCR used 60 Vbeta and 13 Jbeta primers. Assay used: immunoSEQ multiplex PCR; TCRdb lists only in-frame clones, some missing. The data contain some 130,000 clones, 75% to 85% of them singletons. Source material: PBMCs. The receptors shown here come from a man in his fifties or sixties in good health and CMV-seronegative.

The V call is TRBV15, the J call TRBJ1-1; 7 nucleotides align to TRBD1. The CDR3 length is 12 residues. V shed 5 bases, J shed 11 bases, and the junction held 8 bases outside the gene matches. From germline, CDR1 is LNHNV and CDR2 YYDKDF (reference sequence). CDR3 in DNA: TGTGCCACCAGCTCAACAGGGGTCGGCGCTTTCTTT. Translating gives CATSSTGVGAFF.

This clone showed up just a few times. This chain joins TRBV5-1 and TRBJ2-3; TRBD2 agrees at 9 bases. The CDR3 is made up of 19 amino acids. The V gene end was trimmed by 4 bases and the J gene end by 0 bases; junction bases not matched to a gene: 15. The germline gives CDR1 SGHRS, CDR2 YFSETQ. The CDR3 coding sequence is TGCGCCAGCAGCCGGCCTAGCGGGGACATCAGATGGAGCACAGATACGCAGTATTTT. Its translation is CASSRPSGDIRWSTDTQYF. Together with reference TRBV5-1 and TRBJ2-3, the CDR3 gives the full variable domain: KAGVTQTPRYLIKTRGQQVTLSCSPISGHRSVSWYQQTPGQGLQFLFEYFSETQRNKGNFPGRFSGRQFSNSRSEMNVSTLELGDSALYLCASSRPSGDIRWSTDTQYFGPGTRLTVL.

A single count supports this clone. The CDR3 loop is CASSGLSGVTEAFF. In nucleotides, the CDR3 is TGTGCCAGCAGTGGCCTATCAGGGGTAACTGAAGCTTTCTTT. V and J are TRBV25-1 and TRBJ1-1, with D possibly TRBD1 on 6 matching bases. The CDR3 is 14 residues long. Trimming took 4 bases from V and 5 from J, leaving 14 bases between them. CDR1 MGHDK and CDR2 SYGVNS come from the germline V gene.

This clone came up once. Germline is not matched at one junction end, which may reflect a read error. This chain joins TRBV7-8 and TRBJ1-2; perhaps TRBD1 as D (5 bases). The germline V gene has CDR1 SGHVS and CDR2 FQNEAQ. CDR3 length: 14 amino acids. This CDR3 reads CAGSQREGPYGYTF. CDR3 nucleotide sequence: TGTGCCGGCAGCCAGAGGGAGGGGCCCTATGGCTACACCTTC.

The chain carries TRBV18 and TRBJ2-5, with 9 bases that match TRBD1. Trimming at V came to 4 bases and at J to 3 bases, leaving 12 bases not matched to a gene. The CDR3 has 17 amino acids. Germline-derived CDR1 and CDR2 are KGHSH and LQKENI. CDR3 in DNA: TGTGCCAGCTCACGATGGGACAGGGAGGCTTTGAAAGAGACCCAGTACTTC. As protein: CASSRWDREALKETQYF.

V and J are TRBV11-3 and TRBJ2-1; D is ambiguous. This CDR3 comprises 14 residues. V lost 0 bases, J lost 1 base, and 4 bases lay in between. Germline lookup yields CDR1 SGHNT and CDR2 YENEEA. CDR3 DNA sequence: TGTGCCAGCAGCTTAGACCGTTCCTACAATGAGCAGTTCTTC. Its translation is CASSLDRSYNEQFF.

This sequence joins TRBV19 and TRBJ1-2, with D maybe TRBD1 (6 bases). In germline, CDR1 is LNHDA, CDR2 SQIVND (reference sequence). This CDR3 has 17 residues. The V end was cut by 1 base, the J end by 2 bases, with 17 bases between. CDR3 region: CASSIVGTINFNYGYTF. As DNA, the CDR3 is TGTGCCAGTAGTATAGTGGGGACAATTAATTTCAACTATGGCTACACCTTC.

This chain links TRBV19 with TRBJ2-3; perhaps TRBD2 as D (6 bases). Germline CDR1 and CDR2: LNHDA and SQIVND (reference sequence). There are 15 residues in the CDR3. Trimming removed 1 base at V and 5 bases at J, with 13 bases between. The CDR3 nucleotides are TGTGCCAGTAGTATAGCCCCTGGGGGACTAGATACGCAGTATTTT. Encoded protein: CASSIAPGGLDTQYF.

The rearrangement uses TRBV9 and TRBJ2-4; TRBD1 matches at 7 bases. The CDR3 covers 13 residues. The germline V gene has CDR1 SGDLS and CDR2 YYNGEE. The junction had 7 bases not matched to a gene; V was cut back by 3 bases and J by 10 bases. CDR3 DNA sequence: TGTGCCAGCAGCGCTGGGACAGCCGATATTCAGTACTTC. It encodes CASSAGTADIQYF. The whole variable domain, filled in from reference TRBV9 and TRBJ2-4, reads DSGVTQTPKHLITATGQRVTLRCSPRSGDLSVYWYQQSLDQGLQFLIQYYNGEERAKGNILERFSAQQFPDLHSELNLSSLELGDSALYFCASSAGTADIQYFGAGTRLSVL.

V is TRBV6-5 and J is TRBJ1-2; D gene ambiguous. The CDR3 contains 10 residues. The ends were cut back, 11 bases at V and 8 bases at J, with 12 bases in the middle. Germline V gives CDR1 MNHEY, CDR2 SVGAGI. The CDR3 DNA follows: TGTGCCGGCCGGAGTGAGGGCTACACCTTC. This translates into CAGRSEGYTF.

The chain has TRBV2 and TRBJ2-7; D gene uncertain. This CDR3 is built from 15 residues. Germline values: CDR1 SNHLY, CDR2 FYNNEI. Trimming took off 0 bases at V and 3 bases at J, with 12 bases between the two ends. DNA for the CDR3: TGTGCCAGCAGTGAAGCGGCCGATTCTGGCTACGAGCAGTACTTC. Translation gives CASSEAADSGYEQYF.

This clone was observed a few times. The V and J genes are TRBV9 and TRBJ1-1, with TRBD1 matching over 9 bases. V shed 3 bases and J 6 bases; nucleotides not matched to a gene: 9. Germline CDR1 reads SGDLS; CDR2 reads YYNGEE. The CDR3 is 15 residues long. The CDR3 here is CASSALLTGGAEAFF. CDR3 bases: TGTGCCAGCAGCGCCCTCTTAACAGGGGGCGCTGAAGCTTTCTTT.

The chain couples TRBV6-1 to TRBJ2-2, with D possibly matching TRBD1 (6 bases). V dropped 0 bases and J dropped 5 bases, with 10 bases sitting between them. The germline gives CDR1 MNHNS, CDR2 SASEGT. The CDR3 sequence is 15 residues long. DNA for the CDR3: TGTGCCAGCAGTGAAGCCCAGGGGCAGACCGGGGAGCTGTTTTTT. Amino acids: CASSEAQGQTGELFF.

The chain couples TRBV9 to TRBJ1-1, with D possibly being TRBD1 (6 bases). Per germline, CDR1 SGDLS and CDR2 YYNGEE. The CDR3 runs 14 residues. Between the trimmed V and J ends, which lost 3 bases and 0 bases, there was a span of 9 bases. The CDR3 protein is CASSAGQMNTEAFF. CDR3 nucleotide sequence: TGTGCCAGCAGCGCCGGACAGATGAACACTGAAGCTTTCTTT.